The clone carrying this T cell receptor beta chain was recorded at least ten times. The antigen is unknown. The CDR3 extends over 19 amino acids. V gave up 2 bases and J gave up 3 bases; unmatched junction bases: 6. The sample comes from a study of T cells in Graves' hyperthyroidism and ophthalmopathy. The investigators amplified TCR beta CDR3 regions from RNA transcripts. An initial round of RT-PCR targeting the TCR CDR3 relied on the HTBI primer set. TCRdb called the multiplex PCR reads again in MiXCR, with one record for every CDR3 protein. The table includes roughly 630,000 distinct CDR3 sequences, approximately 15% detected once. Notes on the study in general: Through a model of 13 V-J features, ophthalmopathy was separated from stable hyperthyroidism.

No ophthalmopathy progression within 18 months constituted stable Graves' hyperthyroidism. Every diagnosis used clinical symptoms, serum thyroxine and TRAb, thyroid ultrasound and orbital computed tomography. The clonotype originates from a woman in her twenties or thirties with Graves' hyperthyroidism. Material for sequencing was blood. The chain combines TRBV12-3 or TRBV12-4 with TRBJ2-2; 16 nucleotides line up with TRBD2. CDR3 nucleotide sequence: TGTGCCAGCAGTTTAAAGGGACTAGCGGGAGGGCCGTACACCGGGGAGCTGTTTTTT. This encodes CASSLKGLAGGPYTGELFF.